This entry lists 15 T cell receptor beta chains sequenced from one sample in a study of blood T cell repertoires in COVID-19. Assay: immunoSEQ multiplex PCR; the TCRdb copy retains only in-frame clones and omits some. Of over 100,000 clones in the sample, about 87% are singletons; the top ten hold about a tenth. The sample consisted of peripheral blood. These receptors were taken from a man aged 45-65 years with acute or convalescent COVID-19.

The CDR3 bases are TGTGCCAGCAGTGGGGGGGGACCCTACGAGCAGTACTTC. As protein: CASSGGGPYEQYF. This chain links TRBV2 with TRBJ2-7, with 7 nucleotides matching TRBD2. The length of the CDR3 is 13 residues. V trimming: 4 bases; J trimming: 2 bases; junction bases outside the gene matches: 2. Germline CDR1 SNHLY, CDR2 FYNNEI.

Only one count was recorded for this clone. The J gene is TRBJ2-3, the V gene TRBV28; 11 bases fit TRBD2. The CDR3 has 19 amino acids. Germline CDR1 reads MDHEN; CDR2 reads SYDVKM. V lost 4 bases, J lost 3 bases, and 15 bases stayed unmatched. CDR3 amino acids: CASSSPRLAGGPRTDTQYF. The CDR3 nucleotides are TGTGCCAGCAGTTCACCTCGTTTAGCGGGAGGGCCCCGGACAGATACGCAGTATTTT.

The rearrangement joins TRBV27 to TRBJ2-2; 7 bases map to TRBD1. Germline loops: CDR1 MNHEY, CDR2 SMNVEV (reference sequence). Trimming cost V 5 bases and J 6 bases; bases outside gene matches: 6. The CDR3 is made up of 14 amino acids. CDR3 sequence (DNA): TGTGCCAGCAGTGTAGACAGGGTCCCCGGGGAGCTGTTTTTT. It is translated as CASSVDRVPGELFF.

V is TRBV11-2 and J is TRBJ1-2; D possibly corresponds to TRBD1 (5 bases). V lost 5 bases and J 5 bases, leaving 24 bases between the germline ends. Per germline, CDR1 SGHAT and CDR2 FQNNGV. There are 17 residues in the CDR3. The CDR3 bases are TGTGCCAGCAGCCCGGTTAGGGGCCGCATACTGGAGTATGGCTACACCTTC. This encodes CASSPVRGRILEYGYTF.

This clone was seen a single time. This sequence joins TRBV10-2 and TRBJ2-5; D is uncertain. Germline assignment: CDR1 WSHSY and CDR2 SAAADI. V shed 3 bases and J shed 2 bases, with 16 bases lying between them. The CDR3 is 16 residues long. The CDR3 sequence: CASSDPSETGQETQYF. CDR3 DNA: TGCGCCAGCAGTGACCCCTCGGAAACGGGTCAAGAGACCCAGTACTTC.

The gene calls are TRBV7-2 and TRBJ1-5, with a tentative D call TRBD1 (5 bases). CDR1 and CDR2 from the germline V gene are SGHTA and FQGNSA. The V gene lost 3 bases and the J gene lost 0 bases, with 9 bases spanning the gap. The CDR3 runs 15 residues. DNA for the CDR3: TGTGCCAGCAGCTTGGGGGGGGATAGCAATCAGCCCCAGCATTTT. Translating it yields CASSLGGDSNQPQHF.

V usage is TRBV5-1 and J usage is TRBJ2-2, with TRBD2 matching over 7 bases. The CDR3 contains 15 residues. V lost 2 bases and J lost 6; bases outside the gene matches: 7. Germline CDR1 SGHRS, CDR2 YFSETQ. The CDR3 nucleotides are TGCGCCAGCAGCTTCTTGGCGGGAGCCCCCGGGGAGCTGTTTTTT. This encodes CASSFLAGAPGELFF.

The V and J genes are TRBV5-1 and TRBJ1-1, with 11 bases aligning to TRBD1. CDR3 length equals 15 residues. CDR1 SGHRS and CDR2 YFSETQ come from the germline V gene. The trim removed 6 bases at V and 7 bases at J, leaving 11 bases unmatched. The CDR3 DNA reads TGCGCCAGCAAACCCGGGACAGGGGGTGGTAATGAAGCTTTCTTT. It yields the protein CASKPGTGGGNEAFF.

V gene TRBV18 combines with J gene TRBJ2-1, with 8 bases identical to TRBD2. Trimming cost V 3 bases and J 7 bases; bases outside gene matches: 5. The V gene's germline CDR1 is KGHSH and CDR2 LQKENI. This CDR3 is 14 amino acids long. The CDR3 DNA reads TGTGCCAGCTCACCCGCGGGGGGCTGGAATGAGCAGTTCTTC. Protein product: CASSPAGGWNEQFF.

V and J are TRBV5-1 and TRBJ2-1, with 12 bases matching TRBD2. The V and J ends lost 5 bases and 6 bases, in that order; junction bases with no gene match: 6. Germline values: CDR1 SGHRS, CDR2 YFSETQ. This CDR3 region has 15 residues. This CDR3 reads CASSRTSGMVNEQFF. CDR3 DNA sequence: TGCGCCAGCAGTCGGACTAGCGGGATGGTCAATGAGCAGTTCTTC. The entire variable domain, with the rest obtained from reference TRBV5-1 and TRBJ2-1, is as follows: KAGVTQTPRYLIKTRGQQVTLSCSPISGHRSVSWYQQTPGQGLQFLFEYFSETQRNKGNFPGRFSGRQFSNSRSEMNVSTLELGDSALYLCASSRTSGMVNEQFFGPGTRLTVL.

J is TRBJ2-1 and V is TRBV5-4; D is possibly TRBD2 (6 bases). CDR1 is SGHNT, CDR2 YYREEE, per germline (reference sequence). The CDR3 consists of 15 residues. Deletions cut 3 bases from V and 4 bases from J, with 14 bases between. In DNA form, the CDR3 reads TGTGCCAGCAGCTCTAGCGCCTCGCTTTACAATGAGCAGTTCTTC. Its protein is CASSSSASLYNEQFF.

This clone was observed once. V is TRBV3-1 (or the pseudogene TRBV3-2) and J is TRBJ1-1; possible D gene TRBD1, 5 bases. Germline CDR1 is LGHDT and CDR2 is YNNKEL (reference sequence). The CDR3 runs to 16 residues. Trimming left V 5 bases short and J 2 bases short, with 18 bases between. The CDR3 sequence is CASSDSDKAKNTEAFF. CDR3 DNA: TGTGCCAGCAGCGACTCGGACAAAGCAAAAAACACTGAAGCTTTCTTT.

This chain connects TRBV11-2 to TRBJ1-1; TRBD1 aligns across 7 bases. Germline loops: CDR1 SGHAT, CDR2 FQNNGV. J gave up 1 base and V 5 bases, and 7 bases lay outside the gene matches. The length of the CDR3 is 15 residues. The CDR3 spells CASSPGQIENTEAFF. DNA for the CDR3: TGTGCCAGCAGCCCGGGACAGATTGAGAACACTGAAGCTTTCTTT. The full variable domain, rest sourced from reference TRBV11-2 and TRBJ1-1, is EAGVAQSPRYKIIEKRQSVAFWCNPISGHATLYWYQQILGQGPKLLIQFQNNGVVDDSQLPKDRFSAERLKGVDSTLKIQPAKLEDSAVYLCASSPGQIENTEAFFGQGTRLTVV.

V usage is TRBV29-1 and J usage is TRBJ1-4; 10 positions match TRBD1. Germline V gives CDR1 SQVTM, CDR2 ANQGSEA. V lost 6 bases to trimming and J lost 7 bases; unmatched junction nucleotides: 5. The CDR3 consists of 13 residues. The CDR3 nucleotides are TGCAGCGTGCGGGACAGGGGAGTTGAAAAACTGTTTTTT. As protein: CSVRDRGVEKLFF.

V and J are TRBV6-5 and TRBJ1-3, with D unresolved. Germline V gene data show CDR1 as MNHEY and CDR2 as SVGAGI. Trimming cost V 8 bases and J 0 bases, with 14 bases left between them. This CDR3 has 15 amino acids. CDR3 residues: CASEGAQSSGNTIYF. The CDR3 bases are TGTGCCAGCGAGGGAGCCCAGAGCTCTGGAAACACCATATATTTT.